The 20 T cell receptor beta chains reported below all come from one sample, sequenced in a study of blood T cells in healthy people across ages. Then a second PCR, running roughly 7 to 11 cycles, was carried out with a sample-barcoded 5' primer and a J-beta primer mix. TCRdb re-called the 5' RACE reads through MiXCR, storing one row per CDR3 protein. This sample carries about 1.1 million distinct CDR3 sequences, more than 30% of them seen once, and the ten largest clones take around 13%. Sequencing used blood. The receptors stem from a man between 18 and 35 years old in good health.

V is TRBV12-3 or TRBV12-4 and J is TRBJ2-3; D unresolved. The CDR3 covers 14 residues. The V end was cut by 5 bases, the J end by 7 bases, with 16 bases between. DNA for the CDR3: TGTGCCAGCAGTGCCTCGGGTAGAGCACATACGCAGTATTTT. Amino acid sequence: CASSASGRAHTQYF.

This chain uses TRBV7-2 with TRBJ1-2, with a possible D match to TRBD1 (5 bases). Trimming left V 5 bases short and J 8 bases short, with 12 bases between. This CDR3 region has 12 residues. Germline V CDR1 and CDR2: SGHTA, FQGNSA. The CDR3 DNA sequence: TGTGCCAGCAGCATCGGGGCCGACGGCTACACCTTC. This encodes CASSIGADGYTF.

This sequence joins TRBV4-2 and TRBJ2-4; TRBD2 aligns across 9 bases. The CDR3 consists of 14 residues. J gave up 6 bases and V 1 base, and 1 base lay outside the gene matches. Germline V gene sequence: CDR1 LGHNA, CDR2 YNFKEQ. The CDR3 coding sequence is TGTGCCAGCAGCCAAGGAGCGGGGGGAAACATTCAGTACTTC. It encodes CASSQGAGGNIQYF.

In this sample, this clonotype turned up a few times. The V and J genes are TRBV20-1 and TRBJ2-5, with TRBD1 as a possible D gene (7 bases). V dropped 2 bases and J dropped 4 bases, with 20 bases sitting between them. The germline gives CDR1 DFQATT, CDR2 SNEGSKA (reference sequence). The CDR3 is made up of 16 amino acids. Here the CDR3 DNA reads TGCAGTGCTAGAAAAACAGGGGACTCCGAGCCAGAGACCCAGTACTTC. It codes for CSARKTGDSEPETQYF.

This clonotype was counted only a few times. V and J are TRBV7-2 and TRBJ2-3; the D is unclear. Germline V gives CDR1 SGHTA, CDR2 FQGNSA. This CDR3 is built from 13 residues. Trimming pared 5 bases from V and 1 base from J, leaving 7 bases between. CDR3 coding DNA: TGTGCCAGCAGCATCATGGGCACAGATACGCAGTATTTT. Its protein product is CASSIMGTDTQYF.

The chain couples TRBV27 to TRBJ1-2; 7 bases align to TRBD1. The J segment lost 4 bases and the V segment lost 5 bases, leaving 4 bases of the junction unmatched. This CDR3 is built from 13 residues. The germline CDR1 and CDR2 sequences are MNHEY and SMNVEV (reference sequence). CDR3 DNA sequence: TGTGCCAGCAGTGTCGCAGGGGGCTATGGCTACACCTTC. Translated: CASSVAGGYGYTF.

The chain combines TRBV24-1 with TRBJ1-2, with 7 bases that match TRBD1. CDR1 and CDR2 from the germline V gene are KGHDR and SFDVKD. CDR3 length: 14 residues. With 4 bases clipped from V and 4 bases from J, the junction kept 5 bases outside the gene matches. CDR3 amino acids: CATSDRDSFYGYTF. The CDR3 coding sequence is TGTGCCACCAGTGACCGGGACAGCTTCTATGGCTACACCTTC.

This sequence joins TRBV7-9 and TRBJ2-2; no clear D gene. V gave up 11 bases and J gave up 0 bases, with 19 bases separating them. The CDR3 is 16 amino acids. Per germline, CDR1 SEHNR and CDR2 FQNEAQ (reference sequence). The CDR3 nucleotides are TGTGCCCTAAACCACGGCATCGCGCCGAACACCGGGGAGCTGTTTTTT. Translation: CALNHGIAPNTGELFF.

The rearrangement joins TRBV12-3 or TRBV12-4 to TRBJ1-5; D gene ambiguous. The V end was cut by 0 bases, the J end by 7 bases, with 7 bases between. This CDR3 has 13 amino acids. As DNA, the CDR3 is TGTGCCAGCAGTTTAGCGGAGGAACAGCCCCAGCATTTT. Protein product: CASSLAEEQPQHF.

The rearrangement uses TRBV7-2 and TRBJ2-5, with D perhaps matching TRBD1 (5 bases). Trimming removed 5 bases at V and 3 bases at J, with 10 bases between. CDR1 and CDR2 (germline): SGHTA, FQGNSA. The CDR3 runs to 13 residues. CDR3: CASSRPTEETQYF. CDR3 nucleotide sequence: TGTGCCAGCAGCCGCCCGACAGAAGAGACCCAGTACTTC.

As concerns this clonotype: The junction departs from germline at one end; a sequencing error may be responsible. The chain couples TRBV7-2 to TRBJ1-2; TRBD1 aligns across 7 bases. The CDR3 extends over 16 amino acids. Per germline, CDR1 SGHTA and CDR2 FQGNSA. DNA of the CDR3: TGTGCCAGCAGCTTGGGCGGGACAGTGGTTAACTATGGCTGCACCTTC. Translating it yields CASSLGGTVVNYGCTF.

This clonotype is a singleton in its sample. This chain links TRBV28 with TRBJ1-1; TRBD1 matches at 12 bases. V lost 1 base, J lost 6 bases, and 3 bases stayed unmatched. From germline, CDR1 is MDHEN and CDR2 SYDVKM. The CDR3 extends over 15 amino acids. In DNA, the CDR3 is TGTGCCAGCAGTTTATCCCGGGACAGGGGGCCTGAAGCTTTCTTT. Its protein is CASSLSRDRGPEAFF.

The chain uses TRBV12-3 or TRBV12-4 and TRBJ2-1, with 11 bases matching TRBD2. This CDR3 contains 18 residues. J lost 1 base, V lost 5 bases, and 10 bases had no gene match. The CDR3 DNA reads TGTGCCAGCAGTCACACCGGGACTAGCGGAACATCCTACAATGAGCAGTTCTTC. Translating gives CASSHTGTSGTSYNEQFF.

The genes are TRBV10-2 and TRBJ1-2; 9 bases agree with TRBD1. CDR1 is WSHSY and CDR2 is SAAADI in the germline V gene. The CDR3 is 15 amino acids. Trimming removed 2 bases from V and 8 bases from J; junction bases left unmatched: 9. The CDR3, as DNA: TGCGCCAGCAGTGAGGGTAGACAGGGGGTGAAGGGCTACACCTTC. It yields the protein CASSEGRQGVKGYTF.

V usage is TRBV13 and J usage is TRBJ1-5, with D perhaps TRBD1 (6 bases). The CDR3 is made up of 17 amino acids. The germline gives CDR1 PRHDT, CDR2 FYEKMQ (reference sequence). The V and J ends lost 0 bases and 2 bases respectively, with 14 bases between them. This chain's CDR3 is CASSLGQGSRGNQPQHF. The CDR3 region has the DNA TGTGCCAGCAGCTTAGGACAGGGCTCTCGGGGCAATCAGCCCCAGCATTTT.

The chain couples TRBV9 to TRBJ2-1; TRBD1 matches at 7 bases. Germline V lookup: CDR1 SGDLS, CDR2 YYNGEE. CDR3 size: 15 residues. Trimming at V came to 0 bases and at J to 5 bases, leaving 5 bases not matched to a gene. Here the CDR3 DNA reads TGTGCCAGCAGCGTAGGACAGGGTTGGAACAATGAGCAGTTCTTC. This translates into CASSVGQGWNNEQFF.

This rearrangement joins TRBV7-2 to TRBJ1-5; the D gene is possibly TRBD1 (5 bases). Germline assignment: CDR1 SGHTA and CDR2 FQGNSA. Trimming cost V 0 bases and J 7 bases, with 7 bases left between them. The CDR3 spans 13 residues. CDR3 coding DNA: TGTGCCAGCAGCTTAGCATGGGACCAGCCCCAGCATTTT. Protein: CASSLAWDQPQHF.

Regarding this clonotype: With a much larger clone just one base away, this may be a read error. The gene calls are TRBV7-9 and TRBJ2-1, with TRBD1 as a possible D gene (6 bases). The CDR3 spans 14 residues. Germline V gene data show CDR1 as SEHNR and CDR2 as FQNEAQ (reference sequence). CDR3 protein: CTSSLGASYNEQFF. The CDR3, as DNA: TGTACCAGCAGCTTGGGGGCCTCCTACAATGAGCAGTTCTTC.

The CDR3 spells CASRLQGPGNTIYF. DNA for the CDR3: TGTGCCAGCAGACTACAGGGGCCAGGAAACACCATATATTTT. The chain uses TRBV12-3 or TRBV12-4 and TRBJ1-3; 7 nucleotides match TRBD1. This CDR3 region has 14 residues. J was trimmed by 4 bases and V by 6 bases; bases with no gene match: 6.

This clonotype was observed a few times. This rearrangement joins TRBV29-1 to TRBJ2-1, with 7 nucleotides matching TRBD2. After removal of 6 bases from V and 8 bases from J, the junction contained 13 bases not matched to a gene. CDR3 size: 14 residues. Germline V gene sequence: CDR1 SQVTM, CDR2 ANQGSEA. The CDR3 DNA reads as TGCAGCGTCCTAGGACTAGTGTCCTCGGATGAGCAGTTCTTC. Protein product: CSVLGLVSSDEQFF.